A selection of T cell receptor beta chains follows, all from one sample in a study of long-term antiretroviral therapy in people with HIV. Clones were read by immunoSEQ multiplex PCR, and TCRdb kept only the in-frame ones, dropping some. This sample yields approximately 23,000 clones, of which approximately 86% are seen a single time; around 4.8% belongs to the top ten. The material was unsorted PBMCs, obtained more than 2.6 years after starting antiretroviral therapy. Receptor source: a man aged 40-49 years with HIV. Each CDR3 is given with its conserved first and last residue. D genes are given only for firm matches. Rows give clone size only sometimes, using once, few, many, or a class for an expanded clone.

clone_size j_call v_call d_call cdr3_nt cdr3_aa
- TRBJ2-7 TRBV27 - TGTGCCAGCAGTTTATCGATTAACGCAAAATACGAGCAGTACTTC CASSLSINAKYEQYF
- TRBJ2-3 TRBV28 - TGTGCCAGCAGTTTTTTGGGGACAGATACGCAGTATTTT CASSFLGTDTQYF
- TRBJ1-5 TRBV18 - TGTGCCAGCTCACCAGGGAGTCATAGCAATCAGCCCCAGCATTTT CASSPGSHSNQPQHF
- TRBJ1-2 TRBV29-1 TRBD1 TGCAGCGTTGAAACAGGGGCTCCTGCTAGCTATGGCTACACCTTC CSVETGAPASYGYTF
- TRBJ1-5 TRBV7-2 - TGTGCCAGCAGCTTAGGGTTGGGCGGTCAGCCCCAGCATTTT CASSLGLGGQPQHF
- TRBJ2-3 TRBV2 - TGTGCCAGCAGTGAAACAGATACGCAGTATTTT CASSETDTQYF
- TRBJ1-2 TRBV15 - TGTGCCACCAGCCAGAGAGAGGGGCTTAGGGTTAACTATGGCTACACCTTC CATSQREGLRVNYGYTF
- TRBJ2-7 TRBV7-2 - TGTGCCAGCAGCTTAACGGGAGCCGAGCAGTACTTC CASSLTGAEQYF
once TRBJ2-3 TRBV27 TRBD2 TGTGCCAGCAGTTTCCCTCCCGGGACTAGCGGGGGCCCCACAGATACGCAGTATTTT CASSFPPGTSGGPTDTQYF
- TRBJ2-7 TRBV28 TRBD2 TGTGCCAGCAGTCCTGGGACTAGCGGGAGTCTCGACGAGCAGTACTTC CASSPGTSGSLDEQYF
- TRBJ1-5 TRBV30 TRBD1 TGTGCCTGGGGAGGGGGACAGATCAATCAGCCCCAGCATTTT CAWGGGQINQPQHF
once TRBJ2-2 TRBV5-1 - TGCGCCAGCAGCTCGGGGGGCATCGGGGAGCTGTTTTTT CASSSGGIGELFF
- TRBJ1-4 TRBV6-5 TRBD1 TGTGCCAGCAGTTACCCGGGACAGGGACTAGAAAAACTGTTTTTT CASSYPGQGLEKLFF
few TRBJ2-7 TRBV7-2 TRBD2 TGTGCCAGCAGCTTTGGGACTAGCGGTCTCGAGCAGTACTTC CASSFGTSGLEQYF
- TRBJ1-2 TRBV19 - TGTGCCAGTAGTATGGGGAATTTCTATGGCTACACCTTC CASSMGNFYGYTF
- TRBJ2-5 TRBV10-3 - TGTGCCATCAGTGACCCTGCCTCCCAGGGGAATCAAGAGACCCAGTACTTC CAISDPASQGNQETQYF
- TRBJ2-3 TRBV29-1 - TGCAGCGTCCCCCCCTTGACTGGATCTAGCACAGATACGCAGTATTTT CSVPPLTGSSTDTQYF
- TRBJ1-1 TRBV7-9 - TGTGCCAGCAGCTCCCGGGGGCAGGGGTGGGTTCGGGCTTTCTTT CASSSRGQGWVRAFF
- TRBJ1-4 TRBV27 - TGTGCCAGCAGTCACAGGGATCCTGAAAAACTGTTTTTT CASSHRDPEKLFF
- TRBJ1-5 TRBV5-1 - TGCGCCAGCAGCGTGACGGGAAAGCCCAATCAGCCCCAGCATTTT CASSVTGKPNQPQHF
- TRBJ1-5 TRBV19 TRBD1 TGTGCCAGTAGTGCCGGGACAAGGGGGCAATATCAGCCCCAGCATTTT CASSAGTRGQYQPQHF
- TRBJ1-1 TRBV11-3 - TGTGCCAGCAGCTTAGGACGGAACACTGAAGCTTTCTTT CASSLGRNTEAFF
- TRBJ1-4 TRBV7-6 - TGTGCCAGCAGCTTAACGACAGCCGATGAAAAACTGTTTTTT CASSLTTADEKLFF
- TRBJ2-7 TRBV5-1 TRBD2 TGCGCCAGCAGCTTGGCGCTAGCGGGAGTATCGGACGAGCAGTACTTC CASSLALAGVSDEQYF
- TRBJ2-1 TRBV19 TRBD2 TGTGCCAGTAGTATTGGGAGCGGGGGTGGGTATGAGCAGTTCTTC CASSIGSGGGYEQFF
- TRBJ2-3 TRBV28 TRBD2 TGTGCCAGCGGGTTGGGGAGCGGGGGAACTAGCACAGATACGCAGTATTTT CASGLGSGGTSTDTQYF
- TRBJ2-2 TRBV11-1 - TGTGCCAGCAGCAGGATTAACACCGGGGAGCTGTTTTTT CASSRINTGELFF
- TRBJ2-7 TRBV7-2 - TGTGCCAGCAGCCCCGGGCCCAGCGGAACGTCCCTGCAGTACTTC CASSPGPSGTSLQYF
- TRBJ2-7 TRBV2 TRBD1 TGTGCCAGCAGGGGGACAGGGTCCTACGAGCAGTACTTC CASRGTGSYEQYF
- TRBJ1-1 TRBV15 - TGTGCCAGCAGCCGGGGGAGGGGCAAGTTGGGGACTGAAGCTTTCTTT CASSRGRGKLGTEAFF
- TRBJ2-3 TRBV10-2 - TGCGCCAGCAGTGATAACCCCTTTCGGCGGGGGCGCCCCTCAGGGGATACGCAGTATTTT CASSDNPFRRGRPSGDTQYF
- TRBJ2-7 TRBV7-9 TRBD1 TGTGCCAGCAGCACGACCGGGACAGGGAAGTATGGCGAGCAGTACTTC CASSTTGTGKYGEQYF
- TRBJ2-7 TRBV5-5 - TGTGCCAGCAGCTTGAGAACCCCCTATGAATTCTTCTTC CASSLRTPYEFFF
once TRBJ1-1 TRBV2 TRBD1 TGTGCCAGCAGCACACAGGGGGTGAACACTGAAGCTTTCTTT CASSTQGVNTEAFF
- TRBJ1-1 TRBV13 - TGTGCCAGCAGCCTGGAACCCCCCACAGCGAACACTGAAGCTTTCTTT CASSLEPPTANTEAFF
few TRBJ1-2 TRBV5-4 - TGTGCCAGCAGCTTGGCCGGATACAGTGCCTATGGCTACACCTTC CASSLAGYSAYGYTF
- TRBJ2-2 TRBV27 - TGTGCCAGCAGTCCCCAAGTCGTCGGGGAGCTGTTTTTT CASSPQVVGELFF
- TRBJ2-1 TRBV11-2 - TGTGCCAGCAGCACCCAGACACTCGACTCCTACAATGAGCAGTTCTTC CASSTQTLDSYNEQFF
- TRBJ1-2 TRBV14 - TGTGCCAGCAGCCAAGCAAGGGCAGTCGCTGGCTACACCTTC CASSQARAVAGYTF
medium-sized TRBJ2-2 TRBV28 TRBD1 TGTGCCAGCAGTTTACGACAGGGGATCACCGGGGAGCTGTTTTTT CASSLRQGITGELFF
- TRBJ2-1 TRBV5-4 TRBD2 TGTGCCAGCAGCCGAACTAGCGGGAGGATAAATGAGCAGTTCTTC CASSRTSGRINEQFF
- TRBJ2-5 TRBV2 TRBD1 TGTGCCAGCAGGGAGGACAGGGAAGGAACCCAGTACTTC CASREDREGTQYF
- TRBJ2-2 TRBV28 TRBD2 TGTGCCAGCATCAAAACCGGGACTAGGCGCACCGGGGAGCTGTTTTTT CASIKTGTRRTGELFF
- TRBJ2-7 TRBV5-6 TRBD1 TGTGCCAGCAGCTTGTGGGACAGGGGCTACGAGCAGTACTTC CASSLWDRGYEQYF
- TRBJ2-7 TRBV11-2 TRBD2 TGTGCCAGCAGCTCCCTCGGGAGGGAGCAGTACTTC CASSSLGREQYF
- TRBJ2-3 TRBV27 TRBD1 TGTGCCAGCAGTTTATCGGGAGGGACAGGGGCATCTTATACGCAGTATTTT CASSLSGGTGASYTQYF